What follows are 16 T cell receptor beta chains derived from one specimen sequenced in a study of blood T cells in healthy people across ages. PCR was performed a second time for about 7 to 11 cycles using a sample-barcoded 5' primer and a J-beta primer mix. Each CDR3 protein gets one entry after TCRdb re-called the 5' RACE reads with MiXCR. This table holds about 760,000 distinct CDR3 sequences, around 50% found once. The sequenced material came from blood. The receptors were gathered from a man aged 35-49 years in good health.

The chain links TRBV7-9 to TRBJ1-6; D is possibly TRBD1 (5 bases). The CDR3 is 14 residues long. Germline assignment: CDR1 SEHNR and CDR2 FQNEAQ (reference sequence). Deletions cut 1 base from V and 14 bases from J, with 15 bases between. The CDR3 protein is CASSLGGGLEALHF. Here the CDR3 DNA reads TGTGCCAGCAGCTTAGGTGGGGGTCTCGAGGCCCTCCACTTT.

The chain carries TRBV7-2 and TRBJ2-1; 9 bases align to TRBD1. Unmatched junction bases numbered 9, after V lost 8 bases and J lost 7 bases. CDR1 SGHTA and CDR2 FQGNSA come from the germline V gene. The length of the CDR3 is 14 residues. CDR3 sequence (DNA): TGTGCCAGCCATAGGGGACAGGGTAGAAATGAGCAGTTCTTC. Its translation: CASHRGQGRNEQFF. The whole variable domain, filled in from reference TRBV7-2 and TRBJ2-1, reads GAGVSQSPSNKVTEKGKDVELRCDPISGHTALYWYRQSLGQGLEFLIYFQGNSAPDKSGLPSDRFSAERTGGSVSTLTIQRTQQEDSAVYLCASHRGQGRNEQFFGPGTRLTVL.

The chain links TRBV29-1 to TRBJ2-1; 8 bases line up with TRBD2. V was clipped by 7 bases and J by 9 bases; unmatched bases: 11. The CDR3 runs 13 residues. Germline V gene sequence: CDR1 SQVTM, CDR2 ANQGSEA. This CDR3 reads CSGIRGGRGEQFF. In nucleotides, the CDR3 is TGCAGCGGAATTCGCGGGGGGAGGGGTGAGCAGTTCTTC.

This rearrangement joins TRBV15 to TRBJ2-3, with D possibly called TRBD1 or TRBD2 (6 bases each). The CDR3 sequence is 15 residues long. The ends were cut back, 5 bases at V and 2 bases at J, with 14 bases in the middle. CDR1 is LNHNV, CDR2 YYDKDF, per germline (reference sequence). CDR3 loop: CATSSRTGATDTQYF. As DNA, the CDR3 is TGTGCCACCAGCTCTCGGACGGGGGCCACAGATACGCAGTATTTT.

The rearrangement joins TRBV6-1 to TRBJ1-5; TRBD1 is a possible D gene (5 bases). The CDR3 has 15 residues. Germline values: CDR1 MNHNS, CDR2 SASEGT. The V gene lost 7 bases and the J gene lost 4 bases, with 17 bases spanning the gap. The CDR3 spells CASTPTVGGNQPQHF. Written as DNA, the CDR3 is TGTGCCAGCACCCCGACAGTGGGGGGTAATCAGCCCCAGCATTTT.

The chain recombines TRBV12-3 or TRBV12-4 with TRBJ2-6; no definite D call. The V gene lost 1 base and the J gene lost 0 bases, with 16 bases spanning the gap. The CDR3 totals 19 residues. The CDR3 is CASSLGWLALPSGANVLTF. The CDR3 coding sequence is TGTGCCAGCAGTTTAGGGTGGTTAGCCTTACCCTCTGGGGCCAACGTCCTGACTTTC.

The rearrangement uses TRBV9 and TRBJ2-7; possibly TRBD2 for D (5 bases). Deletions cut 2 bases from V and 3 bases from J, with 9 bases between. Germline V lookup: CDR1 SGDLS, CDR2 YYNGEE. The CDR3 is made up of 13 amino acids. In DNA form, the CDR3 reads TGTGCCAGCAGCGTCGACGGACTCTACGAGCAGTACTTC. Encoded protein: CASSVDGLYEQYF.

V gene TRBV20-1 combines with J gene TRBJ2-3; D perhaps matches TRBD1 (6 bases). The germline V gene has CDR1 DFQATT and CDR2 SNEGSKA (reference sequence). V was clipped by 3 bases and J by 7 bases, with 20 bases between them. The CDR3 is made up of 15 amino acids. CDR3 DNA sequence: TGCAGTGCTAGGATTCCCGGGACATCGGTAAATACGCAGTATTTT. Amino acids: CSARIPGTSVNTQYF.

Written as DNA, the CDR3 is TGCGCCAGCAGCGGGGGACTAGCGGGAGAGGCAGATACGCAGTATTTT. Its protein is CASSGGLAGEADTQYF. The chain couples TRBV5-1 to TRBJ2-3; TRBD2 matches 14 bases. V was pared by 4 bases and J by 4 bases, with 5 bases of the junction left unmatched. From germline, CDR1 is SGHRS and CDR2 YFSETQ. There are 16 residues in the CDR3.

This chain uses TRBV12-3 or TRBV12-4 with TRBJ2-5; D possibly corresponds to TRBD1 (6 bases). V shed 4 bases and J shed 3 bases, with 18 bases lying between them. The CDR3 runs to 16 residues. The CDR3 here is CASSSYYRVSEETQYF. CDR3 coding DNA: TGTGCCAGCAGTTCGTATTACAGGGTCTCAGAAGAGACCCAGTACTTC.

The V gene is TRBV18, the J gene TRBJ1-1; D might be TRBD1 (5 bases). Germline assignment: CDR1 KGHSH and CDR2 LQKENI. V lost 4 bases and J 4 bases, leaving 10 bases between the germline ends. There are 13 residues in the CDR3. CDR3 amino acids: CASSRAGSTEAFF. The CDR3 DNA reads TGTGCCAGCTCACGGGCAGGGAGCACTGAAGCTTTCTTT.

V gene TRBV28 combines with J gene TRBJ1-2; no reliable D call. Germline V gene sequence: CDR1 MDHEN, CDR2 SYDVKM. This CDR3 has 16 residues. The V and J ends lost 7 bases and 7 bases respectively, with 25 bases between them. The CDR3: CASTKMGPGAPGGYTF. DNA of the CDR3: TGTGCCAGCACCAAGATGGGTCCTGGAGCACCGGGTGGCTACACCTTC.

The genes are TRBV20-1 and TRBJ1-5, with 7 positions matching TRBD1. This CDR3 region has 14 residues. Germline V gives CDR1 DFQATT, CDR2 SNEGSKA (reference sequence). The ends lost 3 bases at V and 0 bases at J; junction bases unmatched: 2. Here the CDR3 reads CSARGQTSNQPQHF. As DNA, the CDR3 is TGCAGTGCTAGGGGACAGACTAGCAATCAGCCCCAGCATTTT.

The V and J genes are TRBV3-1 and TRBJ1-2; D not resolved. Germline CDR1 is LGHDT and CDR2 is YNNKEL (reference sequence). This CDR3 is 14 amino acids long. Deletions cut 0 bases from V and 8 bases from J, with 13 bases between. The CDR3 reads CASSQDFAAGGYTF. CDR3 sequence (DNA): TGTGCCAGCAGCCAAGATTTTGCAGCGGGAGGCTACACCTTC.

This chain uses TRBV28 with TRBJ2-5, with D hard to call. The DNA end is more similar to TRBJ2-7, so the J call may be wrong. The CDR3 totals 13 residues. Germline assignment: CDR1 MDHEN and CDR2 SYDVKM. The CDR3 nucleotides are TGTGCCAGCAGTACAACCCGAACTAACGAGCAGTACTTC. Translation: CASSTTRTNEQYF.

The chain links TRBV6-1 to TRBJ2-1, with D maybe TRBD2 (6 bases). Germline loops: CDR1 MNHNS, CDR2 SASEGT. Trimming took off 8 bases at V and 0 bases at J, with 14 bases between the two ends. The CDR3 length is 15 residues. CDR3 sequence (DNA): TGTGCCAGCTCCGGGACTCACCTCTCCTACAATGAGCAGTTCTTC. Translating gives CASSGTHLSYNEQFF.